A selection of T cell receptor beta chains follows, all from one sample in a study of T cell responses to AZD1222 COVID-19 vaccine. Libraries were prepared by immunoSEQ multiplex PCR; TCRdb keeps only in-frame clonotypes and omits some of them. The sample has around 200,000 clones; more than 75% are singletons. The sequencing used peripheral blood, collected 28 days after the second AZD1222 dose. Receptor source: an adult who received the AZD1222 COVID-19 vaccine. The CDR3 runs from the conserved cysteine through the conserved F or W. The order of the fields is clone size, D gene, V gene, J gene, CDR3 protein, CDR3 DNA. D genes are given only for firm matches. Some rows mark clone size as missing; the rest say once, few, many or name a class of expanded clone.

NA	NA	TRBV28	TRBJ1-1	CASAGGTGYTEAFF	TGTGCCAGCGCTGGAGGGACCGGCTACACTGAAGCTTTCTTT
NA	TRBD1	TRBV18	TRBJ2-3	CASSTRQGLNADTQYF	TGTGCCAGCTCAACCCGACAGGGCCTAAACGCAGATACGCAGTATTTT
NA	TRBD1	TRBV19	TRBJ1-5	CASSIGQGRNQPQHF	TGTGCCAGTAGTATTGGACAGGGAAGGAATCAGCCCCAGCATTTT
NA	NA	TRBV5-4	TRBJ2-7	CASSIQTYEQYF	TGTGCCAGCAGCATACAGACCTACGAGCAGTACTTC
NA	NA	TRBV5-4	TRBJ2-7	CASSLDQYEQYF	TGTGCCAGCAGCTTGGACCAATACGAGCAGTACTTC
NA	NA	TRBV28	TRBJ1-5	CASSRDAYNQPQHF	TGTGCCAGCAGTAGGGACGCCTACAATCAGCCCCAGCATTTT
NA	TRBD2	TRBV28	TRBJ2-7	CASSLAGENYEQYF	TGTGCCAGCAGTTTAGCGGGAGAAAACTACGAGCAGTACTTC
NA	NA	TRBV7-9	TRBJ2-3	CASSLRPLTDTQYF	TGTGCCAGCAGCTTAAGACCCCTCACAGATACGCAGTATTTT
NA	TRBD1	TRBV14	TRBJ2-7	CASSQGQGVLPYEQYF	TGTGCCAGCAGCCAAGGGCAGGGGGTTCTACCCTACGAGCAGTACTTC
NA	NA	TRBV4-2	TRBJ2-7	CASSQGGAIPSYEQYF	TGTGCCAGCAGCCAAGGGGGAGCGATCCCCTCCTACGAGCAGTACTTC
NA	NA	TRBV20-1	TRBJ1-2	CSAGERYF	TGCAGTGCGGGCGAGCGGTACTTC
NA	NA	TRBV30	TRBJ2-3	CAWSVGGTDTQYF	TGTGCCTGGAGTGTAGGGGGAACAGATACGCAGTATTTT
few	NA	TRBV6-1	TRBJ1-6	CASSEIAWSPLHF	TGTGCCAGCAGTGAAATCGCGTGGTCACCCCTCCACTTT
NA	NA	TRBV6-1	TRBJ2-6	CASSEQSSGANVLTF	TGTGCCAGCAGTGAACAGAGCTCTGGGGCCAACGTCCTGACTTTC
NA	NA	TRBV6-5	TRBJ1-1	CASSYGRTEAFF	TGTGCCAGCAGTTACGGGAGAACTGAAGCTTTCTTT
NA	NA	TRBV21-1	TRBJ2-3	CASSRRDSYTDTQYF	TGTGCCAGTAGCAGGCGGGACAGTTACACAGATACGCAGTATTTT
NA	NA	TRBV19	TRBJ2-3	CASRGPGEDTQYF	TGTGCCAGTAGGGGTCCGGGAGAGGATACGCAGTATTTT
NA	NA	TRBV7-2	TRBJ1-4	CASSLWTADNEKLFF	TGTGCCAGCAGCTTATGGACAGCAGATAATGAAAAACTGTTTTTT
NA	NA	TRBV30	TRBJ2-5	CAWSVLETQYF	TGTGCCTGGAGTGTGTTGGAGACCCAGTACTTC
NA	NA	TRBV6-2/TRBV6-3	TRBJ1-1	CASSFGGPEAFF	TGTGCCAGCAGTTTCGGCGGCCCTGAAGCTTTCTTT
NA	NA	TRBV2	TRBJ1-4	CASREQGISEKLFF	TGTGCCAGCAGGGAGCAGGGAATTTCGGAAAAACTGTTTTTT
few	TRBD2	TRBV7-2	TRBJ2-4	CASSLAASGTENIQYF	TGTGCCAGCAGCTTAGCGGCTAGCGGGACAGAAAACATTCAGTACTTC
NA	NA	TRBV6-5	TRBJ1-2	CASSYTQGGYTF	TGTGCCAGCAGTTACACGCAAGGAGGCTACACCTTC
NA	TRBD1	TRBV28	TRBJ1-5	CASSLGTGSQPQHF	TGTGCCAGCAGTTTAGGGACAGGGAGTCAGCCCCAGCATTTT
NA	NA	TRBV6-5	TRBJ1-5	CASRGRGVGNQPQHF	TGTGCCAGCAGAGGGAGGGGGGTCGGCAATCAGCCCCAGCATTTT
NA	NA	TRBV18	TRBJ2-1	CASSPQTREGVF	TGTGCCAGCTCACCACAGACGCGGGAAGGGGTCTTC
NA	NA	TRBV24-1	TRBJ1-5	CATSGSNQPQHF	TGTGCCACATCAGGTAGCAATCAGCCCCAGCATTTT
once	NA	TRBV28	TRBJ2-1	CASSLGLTHNEQFF	TGTGCCAGCAGTCTGGGACTCACCCACAATGAGCAGTTCTTC
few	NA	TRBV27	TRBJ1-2	CASSATGLHGYGYTF	TGTGCCAGCAGTGCGACGGGACTTCATGGGTATGGCTACACCTTC
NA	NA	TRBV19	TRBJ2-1	CASRTDRSSYNEQFF	TGTGCCAGTAGAACGGACCGGAGCTCCTACAATGAGCAGTTCTTC
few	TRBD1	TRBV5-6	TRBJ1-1	CASSSPRDRDYTEAFF	TGTGCCAGCAGCTCCCCCCGGGACAGGGATTACACTGAAGCTTTCTTT